This is a list of T cell receptor beta chains from one sample in a study of T-cell memory formation after mild COVID-19. A single record per CDR3 protein comes from TCRdb applying MiXCR to the 5' RACE reads. The data show about 560,000 distinct CDR3 sequences, with about 22% seen just once and 8.4% held by the top ten. Sample: PBMCs or a T cell subset sorted from them (not recorded which). The receptors derive from an adult woman who had mild COVID-19 (a few samples of this study predate the infection). Cell type and time point are not known. CDR3s include the opening cysteine and the closing phenylalanine or tryptophan. A D gene is named only where the DNA matches it firmly.

d_gene | v_gene | CDR3aa
NA | TRBV7-8 | CASSLSGQGSNQPQHF
TRBD1 | TRBV12-3/TRBV12-4 | CASSPRTGKTEAFF
NA | TRBV12-3/TRBV12-4 | CASSLAQLGEKLFF
NA | TRBV27 | CASSGTRGNNEQFF
NA | TRBV9 | CASSPQSWGNQDEQYF
NA | TRBV29-1 | CSVEEGSNQPQHF
TRBD2 | TRBV29-1 | CSVSTSGPDTQYF
TRBD2 | TRBV14 | CASSQDRRLAVYEQYF
NA | TRBV4-1 | CASSQEATNEKLFF
TRBD2 | TRBV2 | CASLRGGSVNEQFF
NA | TRBV12-3/TRBV12-4 | CASSLLGWDNEQFF
NA | TRBV20-1 | CSASFDTANTGELFF
NA | TRBV9 | CASSPGAPPEQFF
NA | TRBV7-9 | CASSPDRSGYTF
NA | TRBV5-1 | CASSLPPGRLSGANVLTF
NA | TRBV27 | CASSLSGQGANEAFF
NA | TRBV6-5 | CASRPIAEGVYNEQFF
TRBD1 | TRBV20-1 | CSAGDSITRGYTF
NA | TRBV27 | CASSLSGARETQYF
TRBD1 | TRBV4-1 | CASSPGDRGNEKLFF
NA | TRBV29-1 | CSFVWGSSYEQYF
TRBD2 | TRBV2 | CASRARLAGLNPTDTQYF
TRBD1 | TRBV7-9 | CASERGHETQYF